The next 7 T cell receptor beta chains were all read from a single sample in a study of shared clonotypes between healthy human individuals. Repertoires were generated with immunoSEQ multiplex PCR, while TCRdb's copy carries only in-frame clones and drops some. The sample carries some 2,000,000 clones, roughly 96% recorded once. The sample taken for sequencing was naive CD4+ T cells sorted from blood. Subset of the sample: CD45RA+ positively selected. Every receptor here comes from a man aged 18 to 29 in good health.

The CDR3 reads CASRGLAGYEQFF. CDR3 nucleotide sequence: TGTGCCAGCAGGGGACTAGCGGGATATGAGCAGTTCTTC. The chain recombines TRBV27 with TRBJ2-1; 13 bases match TRBD2. The CDR3 loop spans 13 amino acids. Germline values: CDR1 MNHEY, CDR2 SMNVEV (reference sequence). The J segment lost 8 bases and the V segment lost 6 bases, leaving 1 base of the junction unmatched.

This sequence joins TRBV4-1 and TRBJ2-7; maybe TRBD2 (5 bases). CDR1 is MGHRA and CDR2 is YSYEKL in the germline V gene. CDR3 length equals 14 residues. V lost 1 base and J lost 3, with 10 bases in between. Here the CDR3 reads CASSQVEEYYEQYF. In DNA form, the CDR3 reads TGCGCCAGCAGCCAAGTGGAGGAGTACTACGAGCAGTACTTC.

The V gene is TRBV9, the J gene TRBJ1-6; D uncertain. The germline V gene encodes CDR1 SGDLS and CDR2 YYNGEE. Deletions cut 0 bases from V and 1 base from J, with 14 bases between. This CDR3 contains 18 residues. CDR3 coding DNA: TGTGCCAGCAGCGTAGGTGTTAACGTGGGATCCTATAATTCACCCCTCCACTTT. As protein: CASSVGVNVGSYNSPLHF.

V usage is TRBV13 and J usage is TRBJ2-6, with 8 bases fitting TRBD2. V trimming: 6 bases; J trimming: 3 bases; junction bases outside the gene matches: 10. Germline V gene data show CDR1 as PRHDT and CDR2 as FYEKMQ (reference sequence). This CDR3 region has 17 residues. Here the CDR3 reads CASSYSRGLGGANVLTF. In DNA form, the CDR3 reads TGTGCCAGCAGTTATTCGAGGGGACTAGGTGGGGCCAACGTCCTGACTTTC.

V is TRBV30 and J is TRBJ1-5, with no clear D. V was clipped by 4 bases and J by 6 bases, with 19 bases between them. Germline CDR1 is GTSNPN and CDR2 is SVGIG (reference sequence). The CDR3 extends over 15 amino acids. The CDR3 is CAWKTRESPSQPQHF. The CDR3 DNA reads as TGTGCCTGGAAAACACGGGAGTCGCCCTCTCAGCCCCAGCATTTT.

The chain is built from TRBV6-5 and TRBJ1-1; D is ambiguous. Germline V lookup: CDR1 MNHEY, CDR2 SVGAGI. The CDR3 is 14 amino acids. Between the trimmed V and J ends, which lost 0 bases and 8 bases, there was a span of 13 bases. The CDR3 loop is CASSYSQLWREAFF. The DNA of the CDR3 is TGTGCCAGCAGTTACTCTCAACTCTGGAGGGAAGCTTTCTTT.

V gene TRBV11-2 combines with J gene TRBJ1-6; D is unclear. V was shortened by 1 base and J by 7 bases, with 11 bases between the two germline ends. In germline, CDR1 is SGHAT, CDR2 FQNNGV. The CDR3 covers 15 residues. As DNA, the CDR3 is TGTGCCAGCAGCTTAGGCGCAGGTTTCAATTCACCCCTCCACTTT. This sequence encodes CASSLGAGFNSPLHF.